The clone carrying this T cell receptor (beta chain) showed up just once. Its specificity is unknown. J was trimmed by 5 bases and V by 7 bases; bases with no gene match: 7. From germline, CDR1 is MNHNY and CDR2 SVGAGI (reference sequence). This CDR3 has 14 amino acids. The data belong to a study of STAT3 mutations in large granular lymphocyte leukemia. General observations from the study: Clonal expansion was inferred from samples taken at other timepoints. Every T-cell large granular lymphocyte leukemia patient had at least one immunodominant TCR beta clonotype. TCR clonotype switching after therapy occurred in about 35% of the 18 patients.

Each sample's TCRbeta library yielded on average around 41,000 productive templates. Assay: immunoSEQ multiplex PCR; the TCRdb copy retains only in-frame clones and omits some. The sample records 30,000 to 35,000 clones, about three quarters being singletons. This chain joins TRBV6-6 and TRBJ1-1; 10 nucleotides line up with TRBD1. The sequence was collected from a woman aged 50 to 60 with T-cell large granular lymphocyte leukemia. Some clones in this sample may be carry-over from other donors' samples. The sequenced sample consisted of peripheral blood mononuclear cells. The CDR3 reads CASTAGQGTTEAFF. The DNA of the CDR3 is TGTGCCAGCACCGCGGGACAGGGGACTACTGAAGCTTTCTTT.